This TCR beta chain came from a study of T cell responses to AZD1222 COVID-19 vaccine. Findings and caveats of the study: Repertoire sampling occurred only after the peak T cell response. Reportedly, nearly half of unique spike TCRs recognized epitopes outside B.1.351/B.1.1.7 mutations.

A word on this clone: The target antigen is unknown.

TCRdb's copy holds only in-frame clones and misses some; the assay was immunoSEQ multiplex PCR. The table lists roughly 120,000 clones, approximately 94% of them singletons. This CDR3 contains 13 residues. Unmatched junction bases numbered 2, after V lost 3 bases and J lost 3 bases. CDR1 and CDR2 (germline): MNHNS, SASEGT. The source is an adult who received the AZD1222 COVID-19 vaccine. The chain is built from TRBV6-1 and TRBJ2-7; 7 positions agree with TRBD1. The sequenced sample was peripheral blood, obtained 28 days after the second AZD1222 dose. DNA for the CDR3: TGTGCCAGCAGTGAGAACAGGGGCTACGAGCAGTACTTC. Its protein is CASSENRGYEQYF.